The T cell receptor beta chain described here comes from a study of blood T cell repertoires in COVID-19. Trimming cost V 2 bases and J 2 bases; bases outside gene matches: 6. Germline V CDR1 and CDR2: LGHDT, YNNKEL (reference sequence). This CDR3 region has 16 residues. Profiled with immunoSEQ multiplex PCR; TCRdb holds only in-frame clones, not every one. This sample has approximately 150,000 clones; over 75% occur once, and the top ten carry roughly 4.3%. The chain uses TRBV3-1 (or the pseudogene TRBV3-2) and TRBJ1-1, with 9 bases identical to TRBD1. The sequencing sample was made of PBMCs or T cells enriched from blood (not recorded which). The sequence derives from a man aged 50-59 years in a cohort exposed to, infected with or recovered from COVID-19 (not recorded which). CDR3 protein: CASSQWTGVGNTEAFF. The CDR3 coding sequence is TGTGCCAGCAGCCAATGGACAGGGGTAGGAAACACTGAAGCTTTCTTT.